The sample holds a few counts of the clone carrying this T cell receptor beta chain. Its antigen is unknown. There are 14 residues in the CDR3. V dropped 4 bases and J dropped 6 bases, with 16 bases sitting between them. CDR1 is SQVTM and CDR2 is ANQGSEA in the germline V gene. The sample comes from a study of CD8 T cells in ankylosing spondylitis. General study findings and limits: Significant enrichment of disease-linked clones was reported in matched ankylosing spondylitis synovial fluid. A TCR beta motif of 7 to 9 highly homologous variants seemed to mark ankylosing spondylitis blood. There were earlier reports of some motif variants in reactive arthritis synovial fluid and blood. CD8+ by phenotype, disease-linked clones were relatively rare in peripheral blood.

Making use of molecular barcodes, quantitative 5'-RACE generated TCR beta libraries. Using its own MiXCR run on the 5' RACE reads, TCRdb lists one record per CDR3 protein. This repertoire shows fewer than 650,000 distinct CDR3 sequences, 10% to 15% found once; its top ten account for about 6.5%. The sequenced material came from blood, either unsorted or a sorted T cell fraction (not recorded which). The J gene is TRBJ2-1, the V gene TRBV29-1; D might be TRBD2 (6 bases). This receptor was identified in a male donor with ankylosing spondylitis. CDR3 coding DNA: TGCAGCGTTGCTGGGCGGCTAGCGCGCAATGAGCAGTTCTTC. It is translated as CSVAGRLARNEQFF.